The entry that follows covers one TCR beta chain sequence. Its antigen is unknown. This specimen belongs to a study of blood T cells in healthy people across ages. Study findings and constraints: Conclusively comparing naive with antigen-experienced cells was impossible with unsorted PBMCs.

V was pared by 3 bases and J by 5 bases, with 16 bases between. The CDR3 runs 15 residues. CDR1 and CDR2 (germline): LGHNA, YSLEER. The authors isolated at least 6 million PBMCs per sample. A second PCR of about 6 to 12 cycles used a sample-barcoded 5' primer and a J-beta primer mix. TCRdb reanalysed the 5' RACE reads using MiXCR and keeps one entry per CDR3 protein. The sample consists of 1 million or so distinct CDR3 sequences, under 30% of them appearing once. The same specimen was also included in a second study, on T cells of mothers and their children. This second report adds: The donor cohort consisted of three healthy Caucasian mothers and their six children. During the second PCR, the M1S primer introduced sample barcodes along with 2-4 random nucleotides.

The chain couples TRBV4-3 to TRBJ2-5, with a tentative D call TRBD1 (7 bases). The clonotype was recovered from a girl aged 2-15 years in good health. Material for sequencing was blood. CDR3 DNA sequence: TGCGCCAGCAGCCAGGGGACAGTTGGGGGGGAGACCCAGTACTTC. Residues: CASSQGTVGGETQYF.